The 26 T cell receptor beta chains reported below all come from one sample, sequenced in a study of T cell responses to AZD1222 COVID-19 vaccine. The table came from immunoSEQ multiplex PCR; TCRdb's copy has only in-frame clones and leaves some out. The table includes 120,000 to 150,000 clones, approximately 85% detected once. The sample here was peripheral blood, taken 28 days after the second dose of the MenACWY control vaccine. Source of these receptors: an adult who received the MenACWY meningococcal vaccine as a control.

This chain links TRBV24-1 with TRBJ2-1, with 7 bases fitting TRBD2. With V trimmed by 3 bases and J by 3 bases, 7 bases remained unmatched. The germline V gene has CDR1 KGHDR and CDR2 SFDVKD. This CDR3 is 16 amino acids long. The CDR3 is CATSDTGRGNYNEQFF. The CDR3, as DNA: TGTGCCACCAGTGATACCGGGCGGGGGAACTACAATGAGCAGTTCTTC.

The CDR3 region is CASSVALGGSGANVLTF. For the CDR3, the DNA is TGTGCCAGCAGCGTAGCTCTTGGGGGTTCTGGGGCCAACGTCCTGACTTTC. This chain joins TRBV9 and TRBJ2-6; D is tentatively TRBD1 or TRBD2 (5 bases each). The CDR3 runs to 17 residues. Trimming shortened V by 0 bases and J by 1 base, and 11 bases separated the two germline ends. Germline V gene lookup returns CDR1 SGDLS and CDR2 YYNGEE.

The rearrangement links TRBV25-1 to TRBJ2-2; 8 nucleotides match TRBD1. The CDR3 runs to 16 residues. Per the germline V gene, CDR1 is MGHDK and CDR2 is SYGVNS. Germline trimming cut 4 bases from V and 4 bases from J; bases unmatched to any gene: 8. The CDR3 nucleotides are TGTGCCAGCAGTGGTACTAGTACAGGGGGCACCGGGGAGCTGTTTTTT. It translates to CASSGTSTGGTGELFF.

The V and J genes are TRBV27 and TRBJ2-1; either TRBD1 or TRBD2 may fit D (6 bases each). Germline-derived CDR1 and CDR2 are MNHEY and SMNVEV (reference sequence). Trimming took 8 bases from V and 8 from J, leaving 22 bases between them. The CDR3 sequence is 15 residues long. CDR3 amino acids: CASGYRATRGDEQFF. The CDR3 DNA reads TGTGCCAGCGGATACCGGGCCACGAGGGGGGATGAGCAGTTCTTC.

The chain couples TRBV7-9 to TRBJ2-7; D unclear. Trimming cost V 1 base and J 3 bases, with 19 bases left between them. Germline CDR1 reads SEHNR; CDR2 reads FQNEAQ (reference sequence). This CDR3 is 17 amino acids long. As DNA, the CDR3 is TGTGCCAGCAGCTTAGTGGCTCCAGGAACCGACTTCTACGAGCAGTACTTC. This translates into CASSLVAPGTDFYEQYF.

The chain links TRBV5-1 to TRBJ2-1; 7 positions agree with TRBD2. CDR1 SGHRS and CDR2 YFSETQ come from the germline V gene. V gave up 0 bases and J gave up 8 bases; unmatched junction bases: 2. The CDR3 has 13 residues. The CDR3 here is CASSLGTRYEQFF. The CDR3 nucleotides read TGCGCCAGCAGCTTGGGGACTAGATATGAGCAGTTCTTC.

The CDR3 is CASRDSSYEQYF. The CDR3 DNA follows: TGTGCCAGCAGGGACAGCTCCTACGAGCAGTACTTC. The V gene is TRBV6-5, the J gene TRBJ2-7, with D possibly being TRBD1 (6 bases). The CDR3 totals 12 residues. Germline lookup yields CDR1 MNHEY and CDR2 SVGAGI. V dropped 6 bases and J dropped 0 bases, with 6 bases sitting between them.

The V gene is TRBV5-1, the J gene TRBJ1-1, with 7 positions matching TRBD1. This CDR3 region has 14 residues. Germline V lookup: CDR1 SGHRS, CDR2 YFSETQ. V shed 0 bases and J 4 bases; nucleotides not matched to a gene: 3. CDR3 sequence reads: CASSLDRQGTEAFF. CDR3 sequence (DNA): TGCGCCAGCAGCTTGGACCGACAGGGCACTGAAGCTTTCTTT. The entire variable domain, with the rest obtained from reference TRBV5-1 and TRBJ1-1, is as follows: KAGVTQTPRYLIKTRGQQVTLSCSPISGHRSVSWYQQTPGQGLQFLFEYFSETQRNKGNFPGRFSGRQFSNSRSEMNVSTLELGDSALYLCASSLDRQGTEAFFGQGTRLTVV.

This chain uses TRBV19 with TRBJ2-3; 12 nucleotides line up with TRBD2. Trimming at V came to 5 bases and at J to 2 bases, leaving 14 bases not matched to a gene. Germline loops: CDR1 LNHDA, CDR2 SQIVND (reference sequence). The CDR3 covers 19 residues. The DNA of the CDR3 is TGTGCCAGTAGTCAGCTAGCGGGAGGGTCGGCCTCCAACACAGATACGCAGTATTTT. Amino acids: CASSQLAGGSASNTDTQYF.

V and J are TRBV4-1 and TRBJ1-1, with D possibly being TRBD1 (6 bases). Looked up from germline, CDR1 is MGHRA and CDR2 is YSYEKL. This CDR3 has 16 residues. V lost 1 base, J lost 4 bases, and 16 bases lay in between. The CDR3 sequence: CASSQAPRGRGTEAFF. The CDR3, as DNA: TGCGCCAGCAGCCAAGCCCCCAGGGGTCGAGGCACTGAAGCTTTCTTT.

This rearrangement joins TRBV24-1 to TRBJ2-5; D is perhaps TRBD2 (5 bases). The germline V and J ends were trimmed by 4 bases and 5 bases, with 13 bases remaining between them. Germline V gives CDR1 KGHDR, CDR2 SFDVKD. The CDR3 extends over 14 amino acids. The chain's CDR3 is CATSDVRVRETQYF. The CDR3 DNA reads as TGTGCCACCAGTGACGTGCGGGTAAGGGAGACCCAGTACTTC.

The J gene is TRBJ2-7, the V gene TRBV5-4; 7 nucleotides agree with TRBD1. The trim removed 3 bases at V and 0 bases at J, leaving 6 bases unmatched. Germline values: CDR1 SGHNT, CDR2 YYREEE (reference sequence). CDR3 length equals 15 residues. The CDR3 sequence is CASSSPGQNSYEQYF. In DNA, the CDR3 is TGTGCCAGCAGCTCCCCGGGACAGAACTCCTACGAGCAGTACTTC. The full variable domain, with the rest looked up from reference TRBV5-4 and TRBJ2-7, is ETGVTQSPTHLIKTRGQQVTLRCSSQSGHNTVSWYQQALGQGPQFIFQYYREEENGRGNFPPRFSGLQFPNYSSELNVNALELDDSALYLCASSSPGQNSYEQYFGPGTRLTVT.

The gene calls are TRBV7-9 and TRBJ1-3; D is possibly TRBD1 (5 bases). In germline, CDR1 is SEHNR, CDR2 FQNEAQ (reference sequence). The CDR3 has 15 amino acids. V lost 2 bases, J lost 1 base, and 9 bases lay in between. CDR3 region: CASSLYGGSGNTIYF. As DNA, the CDR3 is TGTGCCAGCAGCTTATACGGGGGGTCTGGAAACACCATATATTTT. The full variable domain, completed using reference TRBV7-9 and TRBJ1-3, is DTGVSQNPRHKITKRGQNVTFRCDPISEHNRLYWYRQTLGQGPEFLTYFQNEAQLEKSRLLSDRFSAERPKGSFSTLEIQRTEQGDSAMYLCASSLYGGSGNTIYFGEGSWLTVV.

The chain combines TRBV12-3 or TRBV12-4 with TRBJ1-2, with D uncertain. Trimming removed 3 bases from V and 8 bases from J, with 7 bases in between. The length of the CDR3 is 11 residues. CDR3 nucleotides: TGTGCCAGCAGTTTTACAGCCGGCTACACCTTC. Protein product: CASSFTAGYTF.

The chain carries TRBV14 and TRBJ2-2; no clear D. CDR1 and CDR2 (germline): SGHDN, FVKESK. The CDR3 consists of 15 residues. V was pared by 2 bases and J by 2 bases, with 9 bases between. DNA of the CDR3: TGTGCCAGCAGCCAATATGTCAGAAACACCGGGGAGCTGTTTTTT. It specifies CASSQYVRNTGELFF. Full variable domain (outside the CDR3, taken from reference TRBV14 and TRBJ2-2): EAGVTQFPSHSVIEKGQTVTLRCDPISGHDNLYWYRRVMGKEIKFLLHFVKESKQDESGMPNNRFLAERTGGTYSTLKVQPAELEDSGVYFCASSQYVRNTGELFFGEGSRLTVL.

This chain links TRBV5-1 with TRBJ1-1; a possible D gene is TRBD1 (5 bases). Germline loops: CDR1 SGHRS, CDR2 YFSETQ. The CDR3 extends over 16 amino acids. Trimming pared 7 bases from V and 0 bases from J, leaving 19 bases between. This chain's CDR3 is CASGTAQGGMNTEAFF. The CDR3 DNA sequence: TGCGCCAGCGGGACGGCCCAGGGAGGCATGAACACTGAAGCTTTCTTT.

The V and J genes are TRBV15 and TRBJ2-7; D remains ambiguous. There are 13 residues in the CDR3. Germline CDR1 reads LNHNV; CDR2 reads YYDKDF (reference sequence). V shed 0 bases and J shed 7 bases, with 10 bases lying between them. The CDR3 DNA is TGTGCCACCAGCAGAGATAAGGTCGGTGAGCAGTACTTC. As protein: CATSRDKVGEQYF.

The J gene is TRBJ1-5, the V gene TRBV5-5; tentative D call: TRBD1 (6 bases). The V gene lost 4 bases and the J gene lost 6 bases, with 17 bases spanning the gap. CDR1 SGHKS and CDR2 YYEKEE come from the germline V gene (reference sequence). This CDR3 contains 15 residues. The CDR3 nucleotides read TGTGCCAGCAGCCCCATTACAGGGAATGGTCAGCCCCAGCATTTT. Amino acid sequence: CASSPITGNGQPQHF.

The gene calls are TRBV16 and TRBJ1-1; a weak D match, TRBD1 (5 bases). Trimming left V 1 base short and J 0 bases short, with 15 bases between. The CDR3 has 17 residues. Germline CDR1 is KGHSY and CDR2 is FQNENV. The CDR3 region has the DNA TGTGCCAGCAGCCAATTTATTGGGCCGGGGCTGAACACTGAAGCTTTCTTT. Amino acid sequence: CASSQFIGPGLNTEAFF.

The chain employs TRBV24-1 and TRBJ2-3, with D tentatively TRBD1 or TRBD2 (5 bases each). In germline, CDR1 is KGHDR, CDR2 SFDVKD. With 5 bases removed from V and 5 bases from J, the gap between germline ends came to 22 bases. This CDR3 is built from 17 residues. The CDR3 DNA is TGTGCCACCAGTGCCTCCGTTGGGGGTGCTACCGGAGATACGCAGTATTTT. Residues: CATSASVGGATGDTQYF.

V gene TRBV5-1 combines with J gene TRBJ2-1; 8 bases align to TRBD2. The ends lost 5 bases at V and 5 bases at J; junction bases unmatched: 9. Germline loops: CDR1 SGHRS, CDR2 YFSETQ. The CDR3 has 15 amino acids. CDR3 loop: CASRQFAGGDNEQFF. In DNA form, the CDR3 reads TGCGCCAGCAGGCAGTTTGCGGGGGGTGACAATGAGCAGTTCTTC.

This chain connects TRBV5-1 to TRBJ2-7, with 9 bases that match TRBD2. Germline-derived CDR1 and CDR2 are SGHRS and YFSETQ. The CDR3 has 15 residues. The V gene end was trimmed by 2 bases and the J gene end by 0 bases; junction bases not matched to a gene: 3. Here the CDR3 DNA reads TGCGCCAGCAGCTTAAATAGCGGGAGCTCCTACGAGCAGTACTTC. This translates into CASSLNSGSSYEQYF.

CDR3 in amino acids: CAWSGFRTEPYEQYF. CDR3 bases: TGTGCCTGGAGCGGTTTCCGGACTGAACCCTACGAGCAGTACTTC. The chain recombines TRBV30 with TRBJ2-7; D might be TRBD2 (5 bases). This CDR3 spans 15 amino acids. Germline V gives CDR1 GTSNPN, CDR2 SVGIG (reference sequence). With 3 bases removed from V and 2 bases from J, the gap between germline ends came to 17 bases. The entire variable domain, with the rest obtained from reference TRBV30 and TRBJ2-7, is as follows: SQTIHQWPATLVQPVGSPLSLECTVEGTSNPNLYWYRQAAGRGLQLLFYSVGIGQISSEVPQNLSASRPQDRQFILSSKKLLLSDSGFYLCAWSGFRTEPYEQYFGPGTRLTVT.

The chain employs TRBV6-6 and TRBJ1-1; D is perhaps TRBD1 (5 bases). The CDR3 is 14 residues long. Germline CDR1 reads MNHNY; CDR2 reads SVGAGI (reference sequence). Trimming cost V 6 bases and J 4 bases, with 15 bases left between them. CDR3 in amino acids: CASSLLQVGTEAFF. CDR3 DNA sequence: TGTGCCAGCAGCCTTTTACAGGTGGGCACTGAAGCTTTCTTT.

The chain employs TRBV5-1 and TRBJ2-3; 14 positions agree with TRBD2. Per germline, CDR1 SGHRS and CDR2 YFSETQ. The CDR3 is made up of 16 amino acids. J gave up 3 bases and V 4 bases, and 4 bases lay outside the gene matches. Here the CDR3 DNA reads TGCGCCAGCAGCCGACTAGCGGGAGGGCCGACAGATACGCAGTATTTT. Amino acid sequence: CASSRLAGGPTDTQYF.

Here the CDR3 DNA reads TGTGCCAGCAGCCCAGGGAAACACACTGAAGCTTTCTTT. Protein product: CASSPGKHTEAFF. The chain is built from TRBV7-6 and TRBJ1-1, with a possible D match to TRBD1 (5 bases). Germline V gene data show CDR1 as SGHVS and CDR2 as FNYEAQ. Trimming stripped 5 bases from V and 3 bases from J, with 10 bases between. This CDR3 comprises 13 residues.